These 3 T cell receptor beta chains were all obtained from the same sample, sequenced in a study of blood T cells in healthy people across ages. With a J-beta primer mix and a sample-barcoded 5' primer, a second PCR ran about 7 to 11 cycles. In TCRdb, the 5' RACE reads were re-called with MiXCR into one record per CDR3 protein. The data show approximately 940,000 distinct CDR3 sequences, roughly 48% seen once. What was sequenced was blood. These receptors originate from a man aged 25 to 40 in good health.

Only a few counts were recorded for this clonotype. The chain joins TRBV29-1 to TRBJ2-2; TRBD1 matches at 8 bases. This CDR3 region has 14 residues. Germline CDR1 reads SQVTM; CDR2 reads ANQGSEA. The J segment lost 6 bases and the V segment lost 6 bases, leaving 9 bases of the junction unmatched. The CDR3 DNA sequence: TGCAGCGTCGGAACAGGGGGTAACGCCGGGGAGCTGTTTTTT. Translation: CSVGTGGNAGELFF.

The rearrangement uses TRBV12-3 or TRBV12-4 and TRBJ2-2; the D is unclear. V was trimmed by 5 bases and J by 4 bases, leaving 11 bases between them. CDR3 length: 14 amino acids. The CDR3 here is CASSPTGPTGELFF. CDR3 DNA sequence: TGTGCCAGCAGTCCCACTGGACCCACCGGGGAGCTGTTTTTT.

The J gene is TRBJ2-5, the V gene TRBV2; 7 bases fit TRBD2. This CDR3 contains 14 residues. Germline CDR1 SNHLY, CDR2 FYNNEI. V was pared by 5 bases and J by 4 bases, with 7 bases of the junction left unmatched. CDR3 amino acids: CASSLNLAAETQYF. Here the CDR3 DNA reads TGTGCCAGCAGTCTAAATCTAGCGGCAGAGACCCAGTACTTC.